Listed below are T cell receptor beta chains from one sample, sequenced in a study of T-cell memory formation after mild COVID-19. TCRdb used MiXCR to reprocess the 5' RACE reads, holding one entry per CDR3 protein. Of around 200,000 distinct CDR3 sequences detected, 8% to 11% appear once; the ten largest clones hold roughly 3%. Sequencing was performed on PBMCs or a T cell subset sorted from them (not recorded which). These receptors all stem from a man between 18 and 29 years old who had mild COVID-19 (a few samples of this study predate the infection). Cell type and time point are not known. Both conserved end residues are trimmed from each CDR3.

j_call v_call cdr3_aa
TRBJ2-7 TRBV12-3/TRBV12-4 ASSSWQGLEEQY
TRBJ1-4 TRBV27 ASSPRDREKLF
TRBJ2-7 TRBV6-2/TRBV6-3 ASSYRNSYEQY
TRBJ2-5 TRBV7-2 ASSPTGIETQY
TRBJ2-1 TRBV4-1 ASSQETRSSEQF
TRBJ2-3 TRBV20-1 SARDPPSTDTQY
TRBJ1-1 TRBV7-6 ASSSWGGDSTEAF
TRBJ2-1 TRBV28 ASRWPGLVYEQF
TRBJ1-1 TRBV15 ATSGREGWTEAF
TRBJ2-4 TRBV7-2 ASSLRGENIQY